This T cell receptor beta chain emerged from a study of T cells in Graves' hyperthyroidism and ophthalmopathy. General observations from the study: Ophthalmopathy was model-predicted a median approximately 6.9 months pre-onset. Separating ophthalmopathy from stable hyperthyroidism was achieved by a 13 V-J model.

Graves' hyperthyroidism was deemed stable given no ophthalmopathy progression within 18 months. A patient was excluded if there was uncontrolled infection, other autoimmune disease, pregnancy or lactation. Amplification of TCR beta CDR3 regions used RNA as the template. TCR CDR3 underwent first-round RT-PCR with the HTBI primer set. TCRdb reprocessed the multiplex PCR reads with MiXCR, giving one entry per CDR3 protein. The sample lists hundreds of thousands of distinct CDR3 sequences, roughly 46% seen once, with roughly 8.2% in the top ten. V dropped 10 bases and J dropped 3; count of bases not matched to a gene: 10. Germline V gene lookup returns CDR1 SNHLY and CDR2 FYNNEI. The CDR3 is made up of 14 amino acids. In regard to this clonotype: Its antigen is unknown.

This chain links TRBV2 with TRBJ2-7; TRBD1 matches at 9 bases. This sequence was found in a woman younger than 35 with Graves' hyperthyroidism. Source material: peripheral blood or thyroid tissue (not recorded which). CDR3 residues: CAIQRDRAVYEQYF. The CDR3 nucleotides read TGTGCCATCCAAAGGGACAGGGCCGTCTACGAGCAGTACTTC.